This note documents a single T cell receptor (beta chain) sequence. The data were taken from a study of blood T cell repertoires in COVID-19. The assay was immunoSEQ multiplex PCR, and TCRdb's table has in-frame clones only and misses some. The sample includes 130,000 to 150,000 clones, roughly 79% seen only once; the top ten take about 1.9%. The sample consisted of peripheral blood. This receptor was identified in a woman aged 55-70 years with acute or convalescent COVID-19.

CDR3 in amino acids: CASSLVGHQGTGELFF. CDR3 coding DNA: TGCGCCAGCAGCTTGGTTGGCCATCAGGGCACCGGGGAGCTGTTTTTT. The J gene is TRBJ2-2, the V gene TRBV5-1, with D possibly being TRBD1 (5 bases). V was trimmed by 0 bases and J by 4 bases, leaving 13 bases between them. This CDR3 contains 16 residues. Germline V gives CDR1 SGHRS, CDR2 YFSETQ.